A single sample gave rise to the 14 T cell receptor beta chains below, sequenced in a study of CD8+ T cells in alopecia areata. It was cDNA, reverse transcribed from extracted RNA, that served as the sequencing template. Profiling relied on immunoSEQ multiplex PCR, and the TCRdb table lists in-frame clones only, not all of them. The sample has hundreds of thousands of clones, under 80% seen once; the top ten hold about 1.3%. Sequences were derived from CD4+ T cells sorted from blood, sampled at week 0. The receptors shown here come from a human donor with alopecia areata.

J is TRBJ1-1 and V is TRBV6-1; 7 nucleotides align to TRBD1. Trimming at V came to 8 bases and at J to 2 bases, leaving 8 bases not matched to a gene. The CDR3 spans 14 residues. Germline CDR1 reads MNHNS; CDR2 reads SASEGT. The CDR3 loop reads CASPRWDSNTEAFF. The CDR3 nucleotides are TGTGCCAGCCCCCGGTGGGACAGCAACACTGAAGCTTTCTTT.

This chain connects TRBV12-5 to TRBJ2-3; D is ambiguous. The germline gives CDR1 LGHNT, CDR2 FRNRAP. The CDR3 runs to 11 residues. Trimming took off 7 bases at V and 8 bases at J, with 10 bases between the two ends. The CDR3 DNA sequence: TGTGCTAGTGACCGCTTCGGTACGCAGTATTTT. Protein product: CASDRFGTQYF.

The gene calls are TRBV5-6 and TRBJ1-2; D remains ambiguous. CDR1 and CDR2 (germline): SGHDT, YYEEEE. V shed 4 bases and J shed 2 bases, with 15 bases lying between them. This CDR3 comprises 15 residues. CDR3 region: CASSQPPRSNYGYTF. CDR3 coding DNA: TGTGCCAGCAGCCAACCACCGAGGAGCAACTATGGCTACACCTTC.

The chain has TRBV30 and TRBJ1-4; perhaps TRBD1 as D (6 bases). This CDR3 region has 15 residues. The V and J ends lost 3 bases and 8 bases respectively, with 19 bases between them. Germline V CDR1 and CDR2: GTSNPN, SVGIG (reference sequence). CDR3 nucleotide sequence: TGTGCCTGGAGGGAACCGGGACACGGGACCGAAAAACTGTTTTTT. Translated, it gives CAWREPGHGTEKLFF.

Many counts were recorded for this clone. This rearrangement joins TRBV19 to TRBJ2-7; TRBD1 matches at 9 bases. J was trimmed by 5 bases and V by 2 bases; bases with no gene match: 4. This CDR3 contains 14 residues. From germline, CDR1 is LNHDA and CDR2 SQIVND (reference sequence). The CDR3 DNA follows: TGTGCCAGTAGTATAAGGGACAGGGACGACGAGCAGTACTTC. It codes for CASSIRDRDDEQYF.

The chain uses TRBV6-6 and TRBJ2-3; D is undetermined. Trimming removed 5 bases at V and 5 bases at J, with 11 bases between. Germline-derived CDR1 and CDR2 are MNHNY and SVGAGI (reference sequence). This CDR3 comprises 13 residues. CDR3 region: CASSESRIDTQYF. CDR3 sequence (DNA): TGTGCCAGCAGTGAGAGCCGTATAGATACGCAGTATTTT.

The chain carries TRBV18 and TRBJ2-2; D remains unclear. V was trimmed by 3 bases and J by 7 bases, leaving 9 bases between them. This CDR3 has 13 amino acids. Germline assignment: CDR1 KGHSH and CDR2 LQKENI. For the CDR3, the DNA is TGTGCCAGCTCACCTATCCCCGGCGGGGAGCTGTTTTTT. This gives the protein CASSPIPGGELFF.

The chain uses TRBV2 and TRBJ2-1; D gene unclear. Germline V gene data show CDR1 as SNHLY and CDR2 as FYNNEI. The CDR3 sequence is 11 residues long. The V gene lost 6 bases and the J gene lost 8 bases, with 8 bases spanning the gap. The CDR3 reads CASRAIYEQFF. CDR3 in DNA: TGTGCCAGCAGGGCTATTTATGAGCAGTTCTTC.

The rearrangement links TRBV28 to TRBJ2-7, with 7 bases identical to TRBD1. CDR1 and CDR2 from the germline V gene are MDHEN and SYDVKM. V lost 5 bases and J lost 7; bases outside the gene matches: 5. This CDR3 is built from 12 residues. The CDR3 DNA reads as TGTGCCAGCAGTCTCGAGACAGGGGAGCAGTACTTC. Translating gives CASSLETGEQYF. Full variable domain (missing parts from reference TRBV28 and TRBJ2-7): DVKVTQSSRYLVKRTGEKVFLECVQDMDHENMFWYRQDPGLGLRLIYFSYDVKMKEKGDIPEGYSVSREKKERFSLILESASTNQTSMYLCASSLETGEQYFGPGTRLTVT.

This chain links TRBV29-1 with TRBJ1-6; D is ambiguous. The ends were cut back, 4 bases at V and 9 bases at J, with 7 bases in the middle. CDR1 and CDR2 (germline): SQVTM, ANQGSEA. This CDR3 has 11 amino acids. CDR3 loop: CSVVIRSPLHF. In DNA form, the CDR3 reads TGCAGCGTTGTTATTCGTTCACCCCTCCACTTT.

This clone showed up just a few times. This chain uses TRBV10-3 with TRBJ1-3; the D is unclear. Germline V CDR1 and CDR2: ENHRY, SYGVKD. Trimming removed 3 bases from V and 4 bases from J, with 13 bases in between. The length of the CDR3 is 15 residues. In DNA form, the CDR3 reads TGTGCCATCAGTGACCCCGGACTCGGGGGAAACACCATATATTTT. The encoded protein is CAISDPGLGGNTIYF.

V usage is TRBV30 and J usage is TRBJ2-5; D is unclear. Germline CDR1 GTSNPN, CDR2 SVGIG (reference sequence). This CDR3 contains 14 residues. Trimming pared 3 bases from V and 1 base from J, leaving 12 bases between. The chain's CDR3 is CAWRFRSSQETQYF. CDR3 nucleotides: TGTGCCTGGAGATTCCGTAGTTCCCAAGAGACCCAGTACTTC.

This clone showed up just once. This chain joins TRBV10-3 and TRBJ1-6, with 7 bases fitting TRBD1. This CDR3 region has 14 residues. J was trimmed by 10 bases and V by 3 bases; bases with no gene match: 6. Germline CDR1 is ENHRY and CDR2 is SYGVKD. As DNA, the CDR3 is TGTGCCATCAGTGATCCGACAGGGTCCTCACCCCTCCACTTT. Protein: CAISDPTGSSPLHF.

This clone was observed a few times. This CDR3 reads CASGRNEQYF. The CDR3 DNA follows: TGTGCCAGCGGTCGAAACGAGCAGTACTTC. The V and J genes are TRBV6-5 and TRBJ2-7; the D is unclear. In germline, CDR1 is MNHEY, CDR2 SVGAGI. The CDR3 totals 10 residues. V lost 8 bases and J lost 5, with 7 bases in between.